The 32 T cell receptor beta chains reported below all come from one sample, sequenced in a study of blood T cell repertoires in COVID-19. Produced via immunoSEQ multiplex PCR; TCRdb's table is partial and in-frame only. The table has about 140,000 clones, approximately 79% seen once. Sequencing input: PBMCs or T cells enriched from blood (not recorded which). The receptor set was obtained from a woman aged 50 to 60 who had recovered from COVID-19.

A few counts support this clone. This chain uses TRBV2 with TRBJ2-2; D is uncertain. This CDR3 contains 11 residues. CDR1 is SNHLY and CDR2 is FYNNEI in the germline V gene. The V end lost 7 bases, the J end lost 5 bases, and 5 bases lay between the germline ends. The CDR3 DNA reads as TGTGCCAGCACTCTAACCGGGGAGCTGTTTTTT. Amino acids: CASTLTGELFF. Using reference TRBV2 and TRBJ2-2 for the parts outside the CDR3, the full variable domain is EPEVTQTPSHQVTQMGQEVILRCVPISNHLYFYWYRQILGQKVEFLVSFYNNEISEKSEIFDDQFSVERPDGSNFTLKIRSTKLEDSAMYFCASTLTGELFFGEGSRLTVL.

CDR3 residues: CASSQGTSRTEETQYF. CDR3 DNA: TGTGCCAGCAGCCAAGGGACCTCGAGGACTGAAGAGACCCAGTACTTC. This chain links TRBV14 with TRBJ2-5, with D possibly TRBD2 on 5 matching bases. The V gene's germline CDR1 is SGHDN and CDR2 FVKESK. The CDR3 has 16 residues. Trimming cost V 1 base and J 3 bases, with 15 bases left between them.

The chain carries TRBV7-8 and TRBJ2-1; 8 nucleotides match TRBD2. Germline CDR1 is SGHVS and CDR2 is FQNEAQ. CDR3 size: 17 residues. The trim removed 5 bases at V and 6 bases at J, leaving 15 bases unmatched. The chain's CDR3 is CASSPTPGLGLRNEQFF. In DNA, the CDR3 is TGTGCCAGCAGCCCAACCCCGGGACTAGGATTACGCAATGAGCAGTTCTTC.

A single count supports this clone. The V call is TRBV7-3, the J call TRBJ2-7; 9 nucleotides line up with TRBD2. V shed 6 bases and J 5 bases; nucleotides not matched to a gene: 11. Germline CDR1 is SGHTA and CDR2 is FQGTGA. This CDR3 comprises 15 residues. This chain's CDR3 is CASSLAASGANEQYF. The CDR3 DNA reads TGTGCCAGCAGTCTAGCGGCTAGCGGGGCCAACGAGCAGTACTTC.

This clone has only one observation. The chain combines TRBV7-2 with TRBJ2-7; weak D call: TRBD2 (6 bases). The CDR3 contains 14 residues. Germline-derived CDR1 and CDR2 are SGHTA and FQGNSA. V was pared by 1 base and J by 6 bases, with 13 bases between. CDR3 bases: TGTGCCAGCAGCTTAGGAGGGCTGGGGGGCGAGCAGTACTTC. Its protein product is CASSLGGLGGEQYF.

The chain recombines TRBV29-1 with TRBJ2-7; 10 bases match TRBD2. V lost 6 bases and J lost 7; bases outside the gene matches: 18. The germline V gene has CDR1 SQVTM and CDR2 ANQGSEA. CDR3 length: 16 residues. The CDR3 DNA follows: TGCAGCGTCAAGCGTCACCCTAGCGGGAGATCGGATGAGCAGTACTTC. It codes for CSVKRHPSGRSDEQYF.

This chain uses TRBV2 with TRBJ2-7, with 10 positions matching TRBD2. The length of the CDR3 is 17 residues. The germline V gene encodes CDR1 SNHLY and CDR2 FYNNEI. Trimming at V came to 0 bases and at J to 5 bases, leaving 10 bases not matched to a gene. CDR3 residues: CASSEALGLAGENEQYF. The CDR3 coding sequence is TGTGCCAGCAGTGAAGCGCTTGGGCTAGCGGGGGAGAACGAGCAGTACTTC.

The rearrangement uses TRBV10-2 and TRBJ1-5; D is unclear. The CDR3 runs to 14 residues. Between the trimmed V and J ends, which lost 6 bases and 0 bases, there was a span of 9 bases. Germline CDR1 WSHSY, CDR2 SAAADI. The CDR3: CASSGYYSNQPQHF. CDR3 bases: TGCGCCAGCAGCGGGTACTATAGCAATCAGCCCCAGCATTTT.

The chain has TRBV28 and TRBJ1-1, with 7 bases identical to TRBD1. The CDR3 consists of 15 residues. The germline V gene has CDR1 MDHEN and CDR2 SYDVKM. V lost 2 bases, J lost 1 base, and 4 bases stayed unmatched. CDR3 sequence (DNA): TGTGCCAGCAGTTTACCGGGACAGTGGAACACTGAAGCTTTCTTT. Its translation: CASSLPGQWNTEAFF.

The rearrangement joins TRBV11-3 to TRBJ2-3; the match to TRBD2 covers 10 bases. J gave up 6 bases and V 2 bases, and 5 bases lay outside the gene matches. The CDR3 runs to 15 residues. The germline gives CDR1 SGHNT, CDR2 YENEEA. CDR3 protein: CASSLKRGGSDTQYF. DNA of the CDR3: TGTGCCAGCAGCTTAAAGCGGGGGGGGAGCGATACGCAGTATTTT.

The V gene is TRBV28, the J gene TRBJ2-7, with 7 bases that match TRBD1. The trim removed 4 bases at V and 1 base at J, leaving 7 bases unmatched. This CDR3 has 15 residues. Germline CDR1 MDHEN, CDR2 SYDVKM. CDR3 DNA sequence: TGTGCCAGCAGTTCAATTAGGGGGCAGTCCTACGAGCAGTACTTC. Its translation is CASSSIRGQSYEQYF.

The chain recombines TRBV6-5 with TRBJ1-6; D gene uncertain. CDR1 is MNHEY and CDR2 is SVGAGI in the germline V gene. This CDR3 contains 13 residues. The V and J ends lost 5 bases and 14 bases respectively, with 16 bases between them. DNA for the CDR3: TGTGCCAGCAGTCTTGGACTGGGTAAAGCCCTCCACTTT. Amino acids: CASSLGLGKALHF.

The CDR3 is CASSIAGNTIYF. The CDR3 DNA follows: TGTGCCAGTAGTATCGCGGGAAACACCATATATTTT. The rearrangement uses TRBV19 and TRBJ1-3; unclear D gene. CDR1 LNHDA and CDR2 SQIVND come from the germline V gene (reference sequence). V shed 3 bases and J shed 4 bases, with 4 bases lying between them. The CDR3 has 12 amino acids.

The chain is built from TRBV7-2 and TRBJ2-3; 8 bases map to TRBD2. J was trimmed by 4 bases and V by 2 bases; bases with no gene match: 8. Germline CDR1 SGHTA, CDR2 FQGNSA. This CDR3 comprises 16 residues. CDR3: CASSLFGSGGADTQYF. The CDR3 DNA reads TGTGCCAGCAGCTTATTCGGGAGCGGGGGTGCAGATACGCAGTATTTT.

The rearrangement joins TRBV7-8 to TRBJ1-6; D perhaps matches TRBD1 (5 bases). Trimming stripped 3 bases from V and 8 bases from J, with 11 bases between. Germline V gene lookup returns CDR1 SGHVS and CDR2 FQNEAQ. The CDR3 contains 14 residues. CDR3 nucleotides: TGTGCCAGCAGCTTGACCGTAGGGGATTCACCCCTCCACTTT. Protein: CASSLTVGDSPLHF.

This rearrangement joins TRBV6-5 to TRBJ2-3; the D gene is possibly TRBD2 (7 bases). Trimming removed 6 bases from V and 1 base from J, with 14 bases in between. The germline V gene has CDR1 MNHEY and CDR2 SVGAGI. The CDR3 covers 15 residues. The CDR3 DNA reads TGTGCCAGCAGCCTAACGGGGGGCGGCACAGATACGCAGTATTTT. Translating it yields CASSLTGGGTDTQYF.

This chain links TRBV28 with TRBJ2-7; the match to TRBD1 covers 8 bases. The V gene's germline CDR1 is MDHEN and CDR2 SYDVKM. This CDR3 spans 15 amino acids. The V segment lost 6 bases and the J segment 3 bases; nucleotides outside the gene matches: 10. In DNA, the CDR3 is TGTGCCAGCAGAACTACCGGGACAGGAGTCTACGAGCAGTACTTC. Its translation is CASRTTGTGVYEQYF.

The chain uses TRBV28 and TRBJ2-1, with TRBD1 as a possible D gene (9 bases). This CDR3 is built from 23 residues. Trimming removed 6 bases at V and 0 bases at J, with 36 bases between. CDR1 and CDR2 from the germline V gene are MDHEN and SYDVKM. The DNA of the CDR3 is TGTGCCAGCAGCAGCGTCCCGGGACAGGGTAGGCAGCGGGAGAGGAGCTCCTACAATGAGCAGTTCTTC. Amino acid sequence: CASSSVPGQGRQRERSSYNEQFF.

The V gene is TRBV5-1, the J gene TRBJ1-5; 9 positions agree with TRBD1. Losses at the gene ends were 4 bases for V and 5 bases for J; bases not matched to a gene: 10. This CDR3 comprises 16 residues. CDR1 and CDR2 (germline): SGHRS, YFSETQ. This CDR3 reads CASSQGDRDLDQPQHF. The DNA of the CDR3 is TGCGCCAGCAGCCAAGGGGACAGGGATCTCGATCAGCCCCAGCATTTT. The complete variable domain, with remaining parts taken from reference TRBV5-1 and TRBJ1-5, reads KAGVTQTPRYLIKTRGQQVTLSCSPISGHRSVSWYQQTPGQGLQFLFEYFSETQRNKGNFPGRFSGRQFSNSRSEMNVSTLELGDSALYLCASSQGDRDLDQPQHFGDGTRLSIL.

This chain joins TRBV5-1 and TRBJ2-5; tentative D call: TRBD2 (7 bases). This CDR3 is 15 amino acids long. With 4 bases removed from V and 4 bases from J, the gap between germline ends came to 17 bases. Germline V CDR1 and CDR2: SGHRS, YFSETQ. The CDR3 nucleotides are TGCGCCAGCAGCCCAGAGGGGGGAGGGAGAGAGACCCAGTACTTC. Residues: CASSPEGGGRETQYF.

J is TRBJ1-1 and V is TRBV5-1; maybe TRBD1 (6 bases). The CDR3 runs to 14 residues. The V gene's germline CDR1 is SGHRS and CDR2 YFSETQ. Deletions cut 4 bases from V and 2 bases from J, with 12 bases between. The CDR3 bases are TGCGCCAGCAGCGACCGACAGGCCAACACTGAAGCTTTCTTT. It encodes CASSDRQANTEAFF.

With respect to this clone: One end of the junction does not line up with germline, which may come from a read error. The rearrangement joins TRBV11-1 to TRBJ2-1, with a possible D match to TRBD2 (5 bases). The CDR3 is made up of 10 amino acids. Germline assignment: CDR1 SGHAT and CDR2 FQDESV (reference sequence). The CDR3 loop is CASSLGGNVF. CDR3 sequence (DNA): TGTGCCAGCAGCTTAGGAGGGAACGTCTTC.

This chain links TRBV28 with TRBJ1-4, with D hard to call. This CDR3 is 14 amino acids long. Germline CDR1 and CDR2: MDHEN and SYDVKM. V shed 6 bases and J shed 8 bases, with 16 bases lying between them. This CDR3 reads CASSPGSLREKLFF. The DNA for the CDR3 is TGTGCCAGCAGCCCGGGTTCCCTGAGGGAAAAACTGTTTTTT.

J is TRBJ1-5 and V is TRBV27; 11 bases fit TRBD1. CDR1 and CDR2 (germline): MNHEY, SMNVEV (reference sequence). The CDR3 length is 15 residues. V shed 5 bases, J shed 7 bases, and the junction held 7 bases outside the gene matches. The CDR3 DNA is TGTGCCAGCAGTCTGCGGACAGGGGGCACCCAGCCCCAGCATTTT. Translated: CASSLRTGGTQPQHF.

CDR3 coding DNA: TGTGCCAGCAGCTTCGAGGGCCCTCAAGAGACCCAGTACTTC. This translates into CASSFEGPQETQYF. The chain carries TRBV5-4 and TRBJ2-5, with D tentatively TRBD2 (5 bases). Germline-derived CDR1 and CDR2 are SGHNT and YYREEE (reference sequence). CDR3 length equals 14 residues. Trimming shortened V by 2 bases and J by 2 bases, and 10 bases separated the two germline ends.

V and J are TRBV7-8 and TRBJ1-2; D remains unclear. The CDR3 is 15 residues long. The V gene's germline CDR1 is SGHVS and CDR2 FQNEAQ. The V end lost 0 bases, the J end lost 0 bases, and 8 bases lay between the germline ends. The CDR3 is CASSLAGTANYGYTF. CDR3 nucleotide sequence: TGTGCCAGCAGCTTAGCGGGTACAGCTAACTATGGCTACACCTTC. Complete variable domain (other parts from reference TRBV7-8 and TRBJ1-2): GAGVSQSPRYKVAKRGQDVALRCDPISGHVSLFWYQQALGQGPEFLTYFQNEAQLDKSGLPSDRFFAERPEGSVSTLKIQRTQQEDSAVYLCASSLAGTANYGYTFGSGTRLTVV.

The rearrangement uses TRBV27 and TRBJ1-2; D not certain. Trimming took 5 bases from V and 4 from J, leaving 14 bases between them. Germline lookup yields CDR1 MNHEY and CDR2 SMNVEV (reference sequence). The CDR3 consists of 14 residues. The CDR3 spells CASSLLGGPYGYTF. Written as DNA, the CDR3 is TGTGCCAGCAGTCTCCTGGGCGGGCCCTATGGCTACACCTTC.

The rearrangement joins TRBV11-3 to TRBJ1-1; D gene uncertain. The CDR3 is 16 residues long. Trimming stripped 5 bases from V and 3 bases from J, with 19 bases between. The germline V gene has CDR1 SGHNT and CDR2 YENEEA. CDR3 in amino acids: CASSLNPGRVDTEAFF. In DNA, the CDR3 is TGTGCCAGCAGCCTCAATCCGGGGAGAGTCGACACTGAAGCTTTCTTT.

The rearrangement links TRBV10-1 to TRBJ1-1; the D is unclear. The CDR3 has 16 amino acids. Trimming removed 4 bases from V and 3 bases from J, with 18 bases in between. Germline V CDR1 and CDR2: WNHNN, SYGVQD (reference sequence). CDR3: CASSVGSRRSDTEAFF. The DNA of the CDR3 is TGCGCCAGCAGTGTGGGGTCCCGGAGGAGCGACACTGAAGCTTTCTTT.

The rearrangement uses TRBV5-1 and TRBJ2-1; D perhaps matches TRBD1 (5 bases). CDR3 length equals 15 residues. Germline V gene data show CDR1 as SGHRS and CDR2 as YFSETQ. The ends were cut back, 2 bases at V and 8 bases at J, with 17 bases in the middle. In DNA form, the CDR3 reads TGCGCCAGCAGCTTAGACCTCACAGCCAGGGATGAGCAGTTCTTC. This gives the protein CASSLDLTARDEQFF.

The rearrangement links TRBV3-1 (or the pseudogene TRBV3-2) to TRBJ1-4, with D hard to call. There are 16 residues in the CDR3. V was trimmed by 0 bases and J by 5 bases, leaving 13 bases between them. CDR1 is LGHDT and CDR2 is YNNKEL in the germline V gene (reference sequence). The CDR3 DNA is TGTGCCAGCAGCCAAGATCGCTGGCTGAAGAATGAAAAACTGTTTTTT. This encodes CASSQDRWLKNEKLFF.

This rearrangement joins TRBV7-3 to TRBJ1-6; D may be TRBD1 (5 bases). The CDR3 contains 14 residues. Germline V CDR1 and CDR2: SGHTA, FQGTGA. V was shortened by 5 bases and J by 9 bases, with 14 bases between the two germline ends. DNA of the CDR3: TGTGCCAGCAGCCTCCGGGACTTAGGTTCACCCCTCCACTTT. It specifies CASSLRDLGSPLHF.